The rows below give T cell receptor beta chains drawn from one sample of a study of shared clonotypes between healthy human individuals. Measured with immunoSEQ multiplex PCR; TCRdb has only the in-frame clones, and not every one. Of about 2.4 million clones in the sample, 90% to 95% were seen once. Sequenced material: naive CD4+ T cells from PBMCs. Every receptor here comes from a young man in good health. Some clones in this sample may be carry-over from other donors' samples. CDR3s include the opening cysteine and the closing phenylalanine or tryptophan. The order of the fields is V gene, J gene, D gene, clone size, CDR3 protein, CDR3 DNA. D genes are given only for firm matches. Size is stated for part of the rows, as once, few or many counts, or as a class when the clone is expanded.

v_call: TRBV6-1; j_call: TRBJ1-4; d_call: .; clone_size: once; cdr3_aa: CASSEGGAGREKLFF; cdr3_nt: TGTGCCAGCAGTGAAGGGGGGGCAGGGAGAGAAAAACTGTTTTTT
v_call: TRBV28; j_call: TRBJ1-3; d_call: .; clone_size: .; cdr3_aa: CASSQLLGPLGRNTIYF; cdr3_nt: TGTGCCAGCAGCCAACTTCTGGGCCCCTTGGGTAGAAACACCATATATTTT
v_call: TRBV2; j_call: TRBJ2-2; d_call: TRBD1; clone_size: .; cdr3_aa: CASSRQGGTGELFF; cdr3_nt: TGTGCCAGCAGTAGACAGGGGGGGACCGGGGAGCTGTTTTTT
v_call: TRBV6-5; j_call: TRBJ1-1; d_call: .; clone_size: .; cdr3_aa: CASSWVMNTEAFF; cdr3_nt: TGTGCCAGCAGTTGGGTCATGAACACTGAAGCTTTCTTT
v_call: TRBV27; j_call: TRBJ1-5; d_call: .; clone_size: .; cdr3_aa: CASSFRFNQPQHF; cdr3_nt: TGTGCCAGCAGTTTCCGGTTCAATCAGCCCCAGCATTTT
v_call: TRBV28; j_call: TRBJ1-2; d_call: .; clone_size: few; cdr3_aa: CASSLGRGNYGYTF; cdr3_nt: TGTGCCAGCAGTTTAGGCAGGGGCAACTATGGCTACACCTTC
v_call: TRBV11-2; j_call: TRBJ2-5; d_call: .; clone_size: .; cdr3_aa: CASSPAGTQYF; cdr3_nt: TGTGCCAGCAGCCCGGCGGGGACCCAGTACTTC
v_call: TRBV2; j_call: TRBJ1-1; d_call: .; clone_size: .; cdr3_aa: CASSVRPDTEAFF; cdr3_nt: TGTGCCAGCAGCGTGAGACCCGACACTGAAGCTTTCTTT
v_call: TRBV2; j_call: TRBJ2-4; d_call: .; clone_size: .; cdr3_aa: CASSVESGKNIQYF; cdr3_nt: TGTGCCAGCAGCGTTGAGTCTGGCAAAAACATTCAGTACTTC
v_call: TRBV5-6; j_call: TRBJ2-1; d_call: TRBD1; clone_size: once; cdr3_aa: CASSSRDRVRSNEQFF; cdr3_nt: TGTGCCAGCAGCTCGAGGGACAGGGTGAGATCCAATGAGCAGTTCTTC
v_call: TRBV6-1; j_call: TRBJ1-1; d_call: .; clone_size: few; cdr3_aa: CASSEGLAFF; cdr3_nt: TGTGCCAGCAGTGAAGGTTTGGCTTTCTTT
v_call: TRBV30; j_call: TRBJ1-5; d_call: TRBD1; clone_size: once; cdr3_aa: CAWNEGALDQPQHF; cdr3_nt: TGTGCCTGGAACGAGGGGGCATTGGATCAGCCCCAGCATTTT
v_call: TRBV27; j_call: TRBJ2-1; d_call: TRBD1; clone_size: .; cdr3_aa: CAINRGPVQFF; cdr3_nt: TGTGCCATCAACAGGGGGCCTGTGCAGTTCTTC
v_call: TRBV20-1; j_call: TRBJ2-1; d_call: .; clone_size: .; cdr3_aa: CSAREVREQFF; cdr3_nt: TGCAGTGCTAGAGAGGTGAGGGAGCAGTTCTTC
v_call: TRBV9; j_call: TRBJ2-5; d_call: TRBD2; clone_size: .; cdr3_aa: CASSAKEGGTRSRETQYF; cdr3_nt: TGTGCCAGCAGCGCAAAGGAGGGGGGGACTAGATCGAGGGAGACCCAGTACTTC
v_call: TRBV27; j_call: TRBJ2-2; d_call: TRBD2; clone_size: once; cdr3_aa: CASRRPGLAANTGELFF; cdr3_nt: TGTGCCAGCAGACGCCCAGGACTAGCGGCGAACACCGGGGAGCTGTTTTTT
v_call: TRBV20-1; j_call: TRBJ2-7; d_call: .; clone_size: .; cdr3_aa: CSARRGYEQYF; cdr3_nt: TGCAGTGCTAGGAGGGGCTACGAGCAGTACTTC
v_call: TRBV28; j_call: TRBJ2-1; d_call: TRBD1; clone_size: .; cdr3_aa: CASSFFGDRGPNEQFF; cdr3_nt: TGTGCCAGCAGTTTTTTCGGGGACAGGGGGCCGAATGAGCAGTTCTTC
v_call: TRBV10-3; j_call: TRBJ2-7; d_call: TRBD2; clone_size: .; cdr3_aa: CAISESLAGLLHEQYF; cdr3_nt: TGTGCCATCAGTGAGTCGTTAGCGGGTCTACTCCACGAGCAGTACTTC
v_call: TRBV5-4; j_call: TRBJ2-3; d_call: TRBD2; clone_size: .; cdr3_aa: CASRTSPSGIRGGTDTQYF; cdr3_nt: TGTGCCAGCAGGACTTCTCCTAGCGGGATAAGGGGCGGCACAGATACGCAGTATTTT
v_call: TRBV5-1; j_call: TRBJ2-3; d_call: .; clone_size: once; cdr3_aa: CASSLGVGSLNTQYF; cdr3_nt: TGCGCCAGCAGCTTGGGTGTGGGCAGTTTGAATACGCAGTATTTT
v_call: TRBV27; j_call: TRBJ2-7; d_call: TRBD2; clone_size: .; cdr3_aa: CASRVAGPYEQYF; cdr3_nt: TGTGCCAGCAGAGTAGCGGGCCCCTACGAGCAGTACTTC
v_call: TRBV4-1; j_call: TRBJ2-3; d_call: TRBD2; clone_size: once; cdr3_aa: CASSPETGGHTDTQYF; cdr3_nt: TGCGCCAGCAGTCCGGAGACGGGGGGTCACACAGATACGCAGTATTTT
v_call: TRBV10-3; j_call: TRBJ2-7; d_call: .; clone_size: .; cdr3_aa: CAIRSSYEQYF; cdr3_nt: TGTGCCATCAGGAGCTCCTACGAGCAGTACTTC
v_call: TRBV28; j_call: TRBJ1-3; d_call: .; clone_size: once; cdr3_aa: CASTHGGSGSGNTIYF; cdr3_nt: TGTGCCAGCACCCATGGGGGGAGTGGGTCTGGAAACACCATATATTTT
v_call: TRBV10-3; j_call: TRBJ2-7; d_call: .; clone_size: .; cdr3_aa: CAISGTKSYEQYF; cdr3_nt: TGTGCCATCAGTGGGACAAAAAGCTACGAGCAGTACTTC
v_call: TRBV7-6; j_call: TRBJ2-5; d_call: .; clone_size: .; cdr3_aa: CASSFRGQETQYF; cdr3_nt: TGTGCCAGCAGCTTCAGGGGACAAGAGACCCAGTACTTC
v_call: TRBV7-2; j_call: TRBJ2-1; d_call: .; clone_size: .; cdr3_aa: CASNVGGADPNEQFF; cdr3_nt: TGTGCCAGCAACGTAGGGGGGGCCGATCCCAATGAGCAGTTCTTC
v_call: TRBV7-9; j_call: TRBJ2-4; d_call: .; clone_size: .; cdr3_aa: CASSFGESRGKNIQYF; cdr3_nt: TGTGCCAGCAGCTTTGGAGAGTCAAGGGGCAAAAACATTCAGTACTTC
v_call: TRBV10-3; j_call: TRBJ2-7; d_call: TRBD2; clone_size: .; cdr3_aa: CAISPGATGPTSGDDYEQYF; cdr3_nt: TGTGCCATCAGTCCAGGGGCGACCGGTCCGACTAGCGGGGATGACTACGAGCAGTACTTC
v_call: TRBV5-1; j_call: TRBJ2-1; d_call: .; clone_size: .; cdr3_aa: CASSVGQISYNEQFF; cdr3_nt: TGCGCCAGCAGCGTGGGACAAATCTCCTACAATGAGCAGTTCTTC
v_call: TRBV9; j_call: TRBJ2-3; d_call: TRBD2; clone_size: .; cdr3_aa: CASSPRLAASSDTQYF; cdr3_nt: TGTGCCAGCAGCCCGAGACTAGCAGCCTCTTCGGATACGCAGTATTTT
v_call: TRBV30; j_call: TRBJ1-1; d_call: .; clone_size: .; cdr3_aa: CAWTGGFTEAFF; cdr3_nt: TGTGCCTGGACCGGGGGATTCACTGAAGCTTTCTTT
v_call: TRBV11-2; j_call: TRBJ2-7; d_call: TRBD2; clone_size: .; cdr3_aa: CASSLDSGTYEQYF; cdr3_nt: TGTGCCAGCAGCTTGGATAGCGGGACCTACGAGCAGTACTTC
v_call: TRBV5-1; j_call: TRBJ1-1; d_call: .; clone_size: once; cdr3_aa: CASSSGGTAAEAFF; cdr3_nt: TGCGCCAGCAGCTCGGGGGGCACTGCGGCTGAAGCTTTCTTT
v_call: TRBV6-5; j_call: TRBJ2-1; d_call: .; clone_size: .; cdr3_aa: CASSRDSTPPGEQFF; cdr3_nt: TGTGCCAGCAGTCGGGACTCAACCCCGCCTGGAGAGCAGTTCTTC
v_call: TRBV19; j_call: TRBJ2-1; d_call: TRBD2; clone_size: .; cdr3_aa: CASLREGSPVLNEQFF; cdr3_nt: TGTGCCAGTCTACGGGAGGGCAGTCCGGTGCTGAATGAGCAGTTCTTC
v_call: TRBV30; j_call: TRBJ1-3; d_call: .; clone_size: .; cdr3_aa: CAWNRGPFSGNTIYF; cdr3_nt: TGTGCCTGGAATCGAGGTCCATTCTCTGGAAACACCATATATTTT
v_call: TRBV9; j_call: TRBJ1-5; d_call: .; clone_size: .; cdr3_aa: CASGPGLNAQPQHF; cdr3_nt: TGTGCCAGCGGCCCGGGGTTGAACGCTCAGCCCCAGCATTTT
v_call: TRBV5-5; j_call: TRBJ1-3; d_call: .; clone_size: .; cdr3_aa: CASSRRGPTGNTIYF; cdr3_nt: TGTGCCAGCAGCCGCCGGGGTCCCACTGGAAACACCATATATTTT
v_call: TRBV2; j_call: TRBJ1-1; d_call: TRBD1; clone_size: .; cdr3_aa: CASCDRVNTEAFF; cdr3_nt: TGTGCCAGCTGTGACAGGGTGAACACTGAAGCTTTCTTT
v_call: TRBV2; j_call: TRBJ1-1; d_call: .; clone_size: .; cdr3_aa: CASSVTMNTEAFF; cdr3_nt: TGTGCCAGCAGTGTGACGATGAACACTGAAGCTTTCTTT
v_call: TRBV6-5; j_call: TRBJ1-1; d_call: .; clone_size: .; cdr3_aa: CASSYSYGLNTEAFF; cdr3_nt: TGTGCCAGCAGTTATAGTTACGGCCTGAACACTGAAGCTTTCTTT